This record looks at one T cell receptor beta chain sequence and its context. No antigen is known for it. All patients relapsed after autologous stem cell transplantation, and brentuximab vedotin exposure varied. Libraries were prepared by immunoSEQ multiplex PCR; TCRdb keeps only in-frame clonotypes and omits some of them. Here the sample spans about 100,000 clones, approximately 88% being singletons. This specimen belongs to a study of PD-1 blockade in classical Hodgkin lymphoma. Germline-derived CDR1 and CDR2 are LNHDA and SQIVND (reference sequence). This CDR3 region has 17 residues. With V trimmed by 4 bases and J by 0 bases, 3 bases remained unmatched. Overall study findings and caveats: The CD4+ diversity rise by C4D1 was clearest in complete responders.

J is TRBJ2-2 and V is TRBV19, with TRBD2 matching 12 bases. Sequencing used peripheral blood mononuclear cells (PBMCs), obtained at baseline. The origin of this receptor is a human donor with classical Hodgkin lymphoma. The CDR3 region is CASSKRTSGANTGELFF. In nucleotides, the CDR3 is TGTGCCAGTAGTAAAAGGACTAGCGGGGCGAACACCGGGGAGCTGTTTTTT.